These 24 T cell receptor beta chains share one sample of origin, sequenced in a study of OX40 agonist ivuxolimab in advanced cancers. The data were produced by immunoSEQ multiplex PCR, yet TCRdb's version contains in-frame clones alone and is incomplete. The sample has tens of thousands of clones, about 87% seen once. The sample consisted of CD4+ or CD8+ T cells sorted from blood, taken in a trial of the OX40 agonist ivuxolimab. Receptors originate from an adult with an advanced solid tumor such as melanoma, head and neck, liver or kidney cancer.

The CDR3 here is CASSSEETQYF. CDR3 DNA: TGTGCCAGCAGCTCAGAGGAGACCCAGTACTTC. The rearrangement links TRBV13 to TRBJ2-5; D gene uncertain. Germline-derived CDR1 and CDR2 are PRHDT and FYEKMQ (reference sequence). Trimming shortened V by 4 bases and J by 5 bases, and 5 bases separated the two germline ends. There are 11 residues in the CDR3.

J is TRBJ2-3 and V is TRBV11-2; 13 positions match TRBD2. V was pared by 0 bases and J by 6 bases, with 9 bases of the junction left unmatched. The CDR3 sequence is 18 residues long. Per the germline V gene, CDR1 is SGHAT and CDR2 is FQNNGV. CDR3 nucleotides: TGTGCCAGCAGCTTAGACCTAGGACTAGCGGGAGTCGGGGATACGCAGTATTTT. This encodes CASSLDLGLAGVGDTQYF. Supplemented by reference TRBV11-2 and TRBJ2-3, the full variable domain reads EAGVAQSPRYKIIEKRQSVAFWCNPISGHATLYWYQQILGQGPKLLIQFQNNGVVDDSQLPKDRFSAERLKGVDSTLKIQPAKLEDSAVYLCASSLDLGLAGVGDTQYFGPGTRLTVL.

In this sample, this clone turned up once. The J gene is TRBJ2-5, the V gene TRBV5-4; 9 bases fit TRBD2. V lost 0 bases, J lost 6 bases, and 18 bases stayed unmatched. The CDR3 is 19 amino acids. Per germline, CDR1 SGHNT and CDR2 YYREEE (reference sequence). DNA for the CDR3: TGTGCCAGCAGCTTGGGAACTCAGGGAAGTAGCGGGAGCTCGAAGACCCAGTACTTC. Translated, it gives CASSLGTQGSSGSSKTQYF.

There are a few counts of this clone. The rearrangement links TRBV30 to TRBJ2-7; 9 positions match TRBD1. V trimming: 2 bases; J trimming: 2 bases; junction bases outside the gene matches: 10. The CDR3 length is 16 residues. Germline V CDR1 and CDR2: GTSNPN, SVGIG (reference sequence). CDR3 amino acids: CAWSHTGGTRTYEQYF. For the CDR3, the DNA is TGTGCCTGGAGTCACACAGGGGGCACTAGAACCTACGAGCAGTACTTC.

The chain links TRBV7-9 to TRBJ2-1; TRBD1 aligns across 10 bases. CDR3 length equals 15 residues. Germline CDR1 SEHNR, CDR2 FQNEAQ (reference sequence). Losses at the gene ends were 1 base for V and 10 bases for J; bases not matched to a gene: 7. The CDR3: CASSLVRTGGNEQFF. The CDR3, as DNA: TGTGCCAGCAGCTTAGTTAGGACAGGGGGTAACGAGCAGTTCTTC. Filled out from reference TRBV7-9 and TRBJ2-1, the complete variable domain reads DTGVSQNPRHKITKRGQNVTFRCDPISEHNRLYWYRQTLGQGPEFLTYFQNEAQLEKSRLLSDRFSAERPKGSFSTLEIQRTEQGDSAMYLCASSLVRTGGNEQFFGPGTRLTVL.

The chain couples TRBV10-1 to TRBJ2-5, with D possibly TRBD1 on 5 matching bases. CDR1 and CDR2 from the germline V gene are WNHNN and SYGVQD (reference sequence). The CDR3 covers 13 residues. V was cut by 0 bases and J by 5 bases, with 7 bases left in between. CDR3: CASSESRGETQYF. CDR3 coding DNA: TGCGCCAGCAGTGAGTCAAGGGGCGAGACCCAGTACTTC.

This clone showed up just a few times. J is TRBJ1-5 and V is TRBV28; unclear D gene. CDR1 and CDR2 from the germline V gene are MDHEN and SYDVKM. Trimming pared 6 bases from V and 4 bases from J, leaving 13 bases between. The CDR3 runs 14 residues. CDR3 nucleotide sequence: TGTGCCAGCAGCCTCACCGGGGTGAATCAGCCCCAGCATTTT. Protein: CASSLTGVNQPQHF.

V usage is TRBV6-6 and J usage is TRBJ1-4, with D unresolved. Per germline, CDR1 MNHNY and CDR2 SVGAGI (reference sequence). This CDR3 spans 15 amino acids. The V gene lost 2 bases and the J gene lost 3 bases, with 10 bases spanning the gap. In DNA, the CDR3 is TGTGCCAGCAGTTACCTCCGCGGGGCTAATGAAAAACTGTTTTTT. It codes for CASSYLRGANEKLFF.

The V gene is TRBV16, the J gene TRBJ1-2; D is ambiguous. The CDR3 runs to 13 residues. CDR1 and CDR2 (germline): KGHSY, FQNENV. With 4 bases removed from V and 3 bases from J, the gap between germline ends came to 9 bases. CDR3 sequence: CASSPGQDYGYTF. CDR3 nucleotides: TGTGCCAGCAGCCCTGGGCAGGACTATGGCTACACCTTC.

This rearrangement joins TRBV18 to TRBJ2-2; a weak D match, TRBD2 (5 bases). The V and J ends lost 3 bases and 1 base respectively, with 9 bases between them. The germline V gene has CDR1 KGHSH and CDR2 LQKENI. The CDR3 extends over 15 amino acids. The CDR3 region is CASSPEAGNTGELFF. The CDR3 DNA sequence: TGTGCCAGCTCACCGGAGGCGGGGAACACCGGGGAGCTGTTTTTT.

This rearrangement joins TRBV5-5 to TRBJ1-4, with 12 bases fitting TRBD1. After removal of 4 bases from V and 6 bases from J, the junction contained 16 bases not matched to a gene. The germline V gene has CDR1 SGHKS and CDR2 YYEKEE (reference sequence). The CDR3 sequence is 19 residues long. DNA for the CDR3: TGTGCCAGCAGCCTGCGTCGGGGACAGGGGGCCCTCGAGGATGAAAAACTGTTTTTT. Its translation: CASSLRRGQGALEDEKLFF.

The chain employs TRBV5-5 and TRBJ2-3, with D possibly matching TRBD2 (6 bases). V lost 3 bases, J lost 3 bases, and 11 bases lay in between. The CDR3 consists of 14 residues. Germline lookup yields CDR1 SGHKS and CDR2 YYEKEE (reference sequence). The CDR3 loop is CASSWVGGTDTQYF. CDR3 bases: TGTGCCAGCAGCTGGGTCGGGGGTACAGATACGCAGTATTTT.

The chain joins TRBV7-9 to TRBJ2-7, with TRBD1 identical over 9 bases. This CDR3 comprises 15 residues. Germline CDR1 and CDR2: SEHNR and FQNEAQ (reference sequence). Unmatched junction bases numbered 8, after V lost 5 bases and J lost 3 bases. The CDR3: CASSNYPGQGYEQYF. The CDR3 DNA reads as TGTGCCAGCAGCAACTACCCGGGACAGGGCTACGAGCAGTACTTC.

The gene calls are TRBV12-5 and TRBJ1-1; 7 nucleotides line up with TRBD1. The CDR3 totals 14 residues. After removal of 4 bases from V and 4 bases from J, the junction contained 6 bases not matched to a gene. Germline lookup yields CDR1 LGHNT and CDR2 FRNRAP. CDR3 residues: CASGWDSEGTEAFF. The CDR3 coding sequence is TGTGCTAGTGGTTGGGACAGCGAGGGCACTGAAGCTTTCTTT. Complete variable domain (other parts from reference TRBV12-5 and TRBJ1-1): DARVTQTPRHKVTEMGQEVTMRCQPILGHNTVFWYRQTMMQGLELLAYFRNRAPLDDSGMPKDRFSAEMPDATLATLKIQPSEPRDSAVYFCASGWDSEGTEAFFGQGTRLTVV.

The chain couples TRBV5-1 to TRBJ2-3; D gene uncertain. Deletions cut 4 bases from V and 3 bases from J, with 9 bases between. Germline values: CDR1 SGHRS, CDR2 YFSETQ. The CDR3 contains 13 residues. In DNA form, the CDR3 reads TGCGCCAGCAGCCTCCCCTCGACAGATACGCAGTATTTT. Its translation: CASSLPSTDTQYF.

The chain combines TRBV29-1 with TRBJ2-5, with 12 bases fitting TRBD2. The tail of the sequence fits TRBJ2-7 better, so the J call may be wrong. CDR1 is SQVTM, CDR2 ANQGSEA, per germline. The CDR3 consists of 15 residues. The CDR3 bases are TGCAGCGCTTCCGGGACTAGCGGGTTTTCCTACGAGCAGTACTTC. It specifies CSASGTSGFSYEQYF.

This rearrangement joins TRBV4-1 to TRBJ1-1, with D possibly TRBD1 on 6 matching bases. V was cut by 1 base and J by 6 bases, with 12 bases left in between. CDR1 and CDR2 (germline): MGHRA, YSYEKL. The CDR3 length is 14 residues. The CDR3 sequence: CASSQGRGVPEAFF. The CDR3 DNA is TGCGCCAGCAGCCAAGGCAGGGGAGTACCTGAAGCTTTCTTT.

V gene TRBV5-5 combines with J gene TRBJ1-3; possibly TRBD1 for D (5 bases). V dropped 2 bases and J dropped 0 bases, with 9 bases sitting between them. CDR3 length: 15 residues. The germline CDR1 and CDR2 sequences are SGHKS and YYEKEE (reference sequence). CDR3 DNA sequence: TGTGCCAGCAGCTTCGGGACTATCTCTGGAAACACCATATATTTT. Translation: CASSFGTISGNTIYF.

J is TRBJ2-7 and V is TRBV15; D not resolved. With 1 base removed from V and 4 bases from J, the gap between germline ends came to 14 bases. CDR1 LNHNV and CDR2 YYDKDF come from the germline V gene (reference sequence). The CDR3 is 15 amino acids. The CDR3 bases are TGTGCCACCAGCAGAGGTTCGCAGAACCAATACGAGCAGTACTTC. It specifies CATSRGSQNQYEQYF. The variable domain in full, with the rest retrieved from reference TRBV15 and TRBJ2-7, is DAMVIQNPRYQVTQFGKPVTLSCSQTLNHNVMYWYQQKSSQAPKLLFHYYDKDFNNEADTPDNFQSRRPNTSFCFLDIRSPGLGDTAMYLCATSRGSQNQYEQYFGPGTRLTVT.

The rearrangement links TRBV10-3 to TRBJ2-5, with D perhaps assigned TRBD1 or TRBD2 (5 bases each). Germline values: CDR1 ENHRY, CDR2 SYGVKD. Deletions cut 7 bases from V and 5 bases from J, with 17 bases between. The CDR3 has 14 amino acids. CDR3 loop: CAIIDGQWEETQYF. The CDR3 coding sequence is TGTGCCATCATTGACGGACAATGGGAGGAGACCCAGTACTTC.

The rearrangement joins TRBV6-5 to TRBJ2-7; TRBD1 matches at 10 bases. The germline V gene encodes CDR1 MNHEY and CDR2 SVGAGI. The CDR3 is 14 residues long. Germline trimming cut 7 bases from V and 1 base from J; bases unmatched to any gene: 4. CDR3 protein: CASTRTGGSYEQYF. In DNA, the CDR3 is TGTGCCAGCACCCGGACAGGGGGTTCCTACGAGCAGTACTTC.

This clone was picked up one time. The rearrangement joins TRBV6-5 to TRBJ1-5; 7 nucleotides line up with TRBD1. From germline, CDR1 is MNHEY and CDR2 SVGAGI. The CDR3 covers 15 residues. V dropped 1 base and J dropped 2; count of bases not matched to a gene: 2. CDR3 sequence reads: CASSYLGTGNQPQHF. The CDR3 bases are TGTGCCAGCAGTTACTTGGGGACAGGCAATCAGCCCCAGCATTTT.

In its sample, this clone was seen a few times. CDR3 coding DNA: TGTGCCAGCAGTGACACGACAGGGTATAGCAATCAGCCCCAGCATTTT. Its protein is CASSDTTGYSNQPQHF. The rearrangement links TRBV6-1 to TRBJ1-5, with 7 bases lining up with TRBD1. The J segment lost 0 bases and the V segment lost 3 bases, leaving 5 bases of the junction unmatched. This CDR3 comprises 16 residues. Germline CDR1 and CDR2: MNHNS and SASEGT.

CDR3: CASSSSPQHF. The CDR3 nucleotides are TGTGCCAGCAGCTCAAGCCCCCAGCATTTT. This rearrangement joins TRBV7-2 to TRBJ1-5; D remains ambiguous. Deletions cut 4 bases from V and 10 bases from J, with 5 bases between. CDR3 size: 10 residues. Germline V gene data show CDR1 as SGHTA and CDR2 as FQGNSA. Drawing the rest from reference TRBV7-2 and TRBJ1-5, the complete variable domain is GAGVSQSPSNKVTEKGKDVELRCDPISGHTALYWYRQSLGQGLEFLIYFQGNSAPDKSGLPSDRFSAERTGGSVSTLTIQRTQQEDSAVYLCASSSSPQHFGDGTRLSIL.